This T cell receptor (beta chain) was documented in a study of cytomegalovirus exposure and HLA in healthy donors. As regards this clone: Its matching antigen is unknown.

The ends lost 5 bases at V and 4 bases at J; junction bases unmatched: 5. The CDR3 contains 14 residues. CDR1 is SGHVS and CDR2 is FQNEAQ in the germline V gene. General observations from the study: In an earlier analysis, productive rearrangement rates for most beta V segments clustered near 87% or 30%. It was in a later analysis that TCR association rates were seen to vary by HLA locus, highest for DRB1 and lowest for HLA-C.

Nominally healthy donors provided the samples, though records likely missed some immune exposures. The PCR contained 60 Vbeta and 13 Jbeta primers. TCRdb's copy holds only in-frame clones and misses some; the assay was immunoSEQ multiplex PCR. This sample has 120,000 to 150,000 clones, with 79% found just once. The clonotype originates from a female donor in good health and CMV-seronegative. Input material: PBMCs. The chain carries TRBV7-8 and TRBJ1-5; the match to TRBD1 covers 7 bases. The DNA for the CDR3 is TGTGCCAGCAGCCCACGCAGGGGGAATCAGCCCCAGCATTTT. Its protein product is CASSPRRGNQPQHF.